One and the same sample provided the 22 T cell receptor beta chains below, sequenced in a study of blood T cell repertoires in COVID-19. Here immunoSEQ multiplex PCR was the method, and the copy in TCRdb shows in-frame clones only, minus some. The sample has around 100,000 clones; about 89% are singletons. Sequencing used peripheral blood. The receptors originated from a man aged 50 or older with active COVID-19.

This chain links TRBV3-1 (or the pseudogene TRBV3-2) with TRBJ2-7, with 9 bases matching TRBD2. Germline CDR1 reads LGHDT; CDR2 reads YNNKEL (reference sequence). Losses at the gene ends were 1 base for V and 2 bases for J; bases not matched to a gene: 3. The CDR3 has 15 amino acids. The DNA of the CDR3 is TGTGCCAGCAGCCAAGCGGGCGGGGGGGCCTACGAGCAGTACTTC. Translating it yields CASSQAGGGAYEQYF.

This clone was found a few times. The chain links TRBV10-3 to TRBJ1-5, with a weak D call TRBD1 (6 bases). The CDR3 consists of 14 residues. Germline CDR1 reads ENHRY; CDR2 reads SYGVKD. The V gene lost 11 bases and the J gene lost 2 bases, with 16 bases spanning the gap. Here the CDR3 DNA reads TGTGCCTCCAGTGGGGAGGGGGGCAATCAGCCCCAGCATTTT. This codes for CASSGEGGNQPQHF.

The chain has TRBV11-3 and TRBJ2-1, with 10 bases matching TRBD1. The CDR3 length is 15 residues. V trimming: 4 bases; J trimming: 9 bases; junction bases outside the gene matches: 9. Germline loops: CDR1 SGHNT, CDR2 YENEEA. The DNA for the CDR3 is TGTGCCAGCAGCTCCGGCGGGACAGGGGCTAGTGAGCAGTTCTTC. It codes for CASSSGGTGASEQFF. The full variable domain, with the rest looked up from reference TRBV11-3 and TRBJ2-1, is EAGVVQSPRYKIIEKKQPVAFWCNPISGHNTLYWYLQNLGQGPELLIRYENEEAVDDSQLPKDRFSAERLKGVDSTLKIQPAELGDSAVYLCASSSGGTGASEQFFGPGTRLTVL.

This chain connects TRBV19 to TRBJ2-2; 11 positions match TRBD2. Germline loops: CDR1 LNHDA, CDR2 SQIVND (reference sequence). Losses at the gene ends were 5 bases for V and 6 bases for J; bases not matched to a gene: 11. This CDR3 has 17 amino acids. CDR3: CASSGRRLAGSSGELFF. In DNA, the CDR3 is TGTGCCAGTAGTGGCCGTCGACTAGCGGGAAGTTCCGGGGAGCTGTTTTTT.

This rearrangement joins TRBV6-5 to TRBJ1-1; 8 positions agree with TRBD1. The length of the CDR3 is 14 residues. CDR1 MNHEY and CDR2 SVGAGI come from the germline V gene. The V segment lost 4 bases and the J segment 3 bases; nucleotides outside the gene matches: 4. CDR3 nucleotide sequence: TGTGCCAGCAGTTGGCAGGGGGCGGACACTGAAGCTTTCTTT. Translated: CASSWQGADTEAFF.

The chain recombines TRBV9 with TRBJ2-1; 9 positions match TRBD2. Losses at the gene ends were 4 bases for V and 9 bases for J; bases not matched to a gene: 8. This CDR3 comprises 14 residues. The germline CDR1 and CDR2 sequences are SGDLS and YYNGEE. CDR3 bases: TGTGCCAGCAGCCTCAGTGGCGGGGGGGGTGAGCAGTTCTTC. It translates to CASSLSGGGGEQFF.

This chain joins TRBV5-1 and TRBJ2-2, with 7 positions matching TRBD2. Germline CDR1 reads SGHRS; CDR2 reads YFSETQ. V was clipped by 0 bases and J by 5 bases; unmatched bases: 4. The CDR3 spans 15 residues. The CDR3 region has the DNA TGCGCCAGCAGCTTGGGCGGGAGCGGGACCGGGGAGCTGTTTTTT. This gives the protein CASSLGGSGTGELFF. Combining the CDR3 with reference TRBV5-1 and TRBJ2-2 gives the whole variable domain KAGVTQTPRYLIKTRGQQVTLSCSPISGHRSVSWYQQTPGQGLQFLFEYFSETQRNKGNFPGRFSGRQFSNSRSEMNVSTLELGDSALYLCASSLGGSGTGELFFGEGSRLTVL.

V usage is TRBV11-2 and J usage is TRBJ2-1; 11 nucleotides match TRBD1. Per the germline V gene, CDR1 is SGHAT and CDR2 is FQNNGV. The CDR3 extends over 17 amino acids. With V trimmed by 5 bases and J by 8 bases, 14 bases remained unmatched. Written as DNA, the CDR3 is TGTGCCAGCAGCCGTAAACGGGGACAGGGGGACTTGTATGAGCAGTTCTTC. Its translation: CASSRKRGQGDLYEQFF. The whole variable domain, filled in from reference TRBV11-2 and TRBJ2-1, reads EAGVAQSPRYKIIEKRQSVAFWCNPISGHATLYWYQQILGQGPKLLIQFQNNGVVDDSQLPKDRFSAERLKGVDSTLKIQPAKLEDSAVYLCASSRKRGQGDLYEQFFGPGTRLTVL.

J is TRBJ2-3 and V is TRBV7-9, with TRBD2 identical over 7 bases. This CDR3 has 15 residues. Trimming took 2 bases from V and 6 from J; bases not matched to a gene: 8. CDR1 SEHNR and CDR2 FQNEAQ come from the germline V gene (reference sequence). The chain's CDR3 is CASSLRAGAGDTQYF. Here the CDR3 DNA reads TGTGCCAGCAGCTTAAGGGCGGGAGCAGGGGATACGCAGTATTTT.

This clone was seen a single time. The genes are TRBV28 and TRBJ2-3; 12 bases line up with TRBD2. Germline values: CDR1 MDHEN, CDR2 SYDVKM. V lost 5 bases and J lost 3; bases outside the gene matches: 6. The CDR3 runs 16 residues. The CDR3 spells CASSPSGRAVTDTQYF. The CDR3, as DNA: TGTGCCAGCAGTCCTAGCGGGAGGGCGGTGACAGATACGCAGTATTTT.

This chain connects TRBV5-5 to TRBJ1-3; possibly TRBD1 for D (6 bases). Trimming shortened V by 4 bases and J by 2 bases, and 13 bases separated the two germline ends. Germline V CDR1 and CDR2: SGHKS, YYEKEE (reference sequence). CDR3 length: 15 amino acids. CDR3 sequence (DNA): TGTGCCAGCAGCCAGGCGGGGGGCGCTGGAAACACCATATATTTT. It specifies CASSQAGGAGNTIYF.

This chain joins TRBV28 and TRBJ2-7; 9 bases align to TRBD1. V trimming: 4 bases; J trimming: 5 bases; junction bases outside the gene matches: 18. Looked up from germline, CDR1 is MDHEN and CDR2 is SYDVKM. The CDR3 has 18 amino acids. As DNA, the CDR3 is TGTGCCAGCAGTTCTACAAGAAGGACAGGGGATGATCCCCACGAGCAGTACGTC. Translated, it gives CASSSTRRTGDDPHEQYV.

The chain couples TRBV3-1 (or the pseudogene TRBV3-2) to TRBJ2-3; 8 positions agree with TRBD2. The CDR3 runs 17 residues. Looked up from germline, CDR1 is LGHDT and CDR2 is YNNKEL (reference sequence). V shed 0 bases, J shed 6 bases, and the junction held 11 bases outside the gene matches. The CDR3, as DNA: TGTGCCAGCAGCCAAGATGTGTCCCTCGGGAGGGGCGATACGCAGTATTTT. Amino acid sequence: CASSQDVSLGRGDTQYF.

The rearrangement uses TRBV7-9 and TRBJ2-2; no clear D. The CDR3 loop spans 16 amino acids. The ends were cut back, 6 bases at V and 6 bases at J, with 20 bases in the middle. Germline V gene sequence: CDR1 SEHNR, CDR2 FQNEAQ (reference sequence). As DNA, the CDR3 is TGTGCCAGCAGTTTTATTGAGCGCAAGTCCGCCGGGGAGCTGTTTTTT. Translation gives CASSFIERKSAGELFF.

This chain connects TRBV5-1 to TRBJ2-3; D gene uncertain. With 0 bases removed from V and 1 base from J, the gap between germline ends came to 9 bases. CDR3 length equals 15 residues. The germline gives CDR1 SGHRS, CDR2 YFSETQ. CDR3 loop: CASSLVVTGTDTQYF. CDR3 nucleotides: TGCGCCAGCAGCTTGGTTGTGACTGGCACAGATACGCAGTATTTT.

This CDR3 is CASSVAGGQETQYF. CDR3 in DNA: TGTGCCAGCTCAGTAGCGGGAGGACAAGAGACCCAGTACTTC. This chain joins TRBV18 and TRBJ2-5; 10 bases align to TRBD2. The CDR3 is 14 amino acids. Germline values: CDR1 KGHSH, CDR2 LQKENI. J gave up 2 bases and V 5 bases, and 2 bases lay outside the gene matches.

The chain is built from TRBV5-8 and TRBJ2-7, with 9 bases that match TRBD1. V dropped 1 base and J dropped 3; count of bases not matched to a gene: 8. The germline gives CDR1 SGHTS, CDR2 YDEGEE. The length of the CDR3 is 16 residues. For the CDR3, the DNA is TGTGCCAGCAGCTTGAAGGACAGGGGCAGCCTCTACGAGCAGTACTTC. Protein: CASSLKDRGSLYEQYF.

The chain recombines TRBV25-1 with TRBJ2-5; 8 bases line up with TRBD2. The V gene end was trimmed by 1 base and the J gene end by 5 bases; junction bases not matched to a gene: 12. Germline V gene lookup returns CDR1 MGHDK and CDR2 SYGVNS. The CDR3 runs 17 residues. CDR3 protein: CASSESREGPSGETQYF. The CDR3 coding sequence is TGTGCCAGCAGTGAATCCCGGGAGGGCCCCAGCGGGGAGACCCAGTACTTC. The whole variable domain, filled in from reference TRBV25-1 and TRBJ2-5, reads EADIYQTPRYLVIGTGKKITLECSQTMGHDKMYWYQQDPGMELHLIHYSYGVNSTEKGDLSSESTVSRIRTEHFPLTLESARPSHTSQYLCASSESREGPSGETQYFGPGTRLLVL.

To note about this clone: The junction departs from germline at one end; a sequencing error may be responsible. V gene TRBV2 combines with J gene TRBJ2-1; D may be TRBD2 (6 bases). CDR3 size: 13 residues. CDR1 and CDR2 (germline): SNHLY, FYNNEI. CDR3 coding DNA: TGTGCCAGCACGAGGGACTCCAACAATGAGCAGTTCTTC. It yields the protein CASTRDSNNEQFF.

V usage is TRBV6-5 and J usage is TRBJ1-4; the match to TRBD1 covers 9 bases. Germline V lookup: CDR1 MNHEY, CDR2 SVGAGI. V shed 7 bases, J shed 1 base, and the junction held 4 bases outside the gene matches. The CDR3 length is 15 residues. This CDR3 reads CASKGQGRTNEKLFF. The CDR3 bases are TGTGCCAGCAAGGGACAGGGCAGAACTAATGAAAAACTGTTTTTT.

This clone was seen a handful of times. The chain links TRBV7-3 to TRBJ2-7, with TRBD1 identical over 8 bases. There are 15 residues in the CDR3. Germline V gene sequence: CDR1 SGHTA, CDR2 FQGTGA. Germline trimming cut 2 bases from V and 6 bases from J; bases unmatched to any gene: 9. CDR3 coding DNA: TGTGCCAGCAGCTTAGCTGGACAGGGTCTGTCCGAGCAGTACTTC. Protein: CASSLAGQGLSEQYF. Complete variable domain (other parts from reference TRBV7-3 and TRBJ2-7): GAGVSQTPSNKVTEKGKYVELRCDPISGHTALYWYRQSLGQGPEFLIYFQGTGAADDSGLPNDRFFAVRPEGSVSTLKIQRTERGDSAVYLCASSLAGQGLSEQYFGPGTRLTVT.

The chain carries TRBV12-5 and TRBJ2-1; D ambiguous. Germline lookup yields CDR1 LGHNT and CDR2 FRNRAP. V lost 8 bases and J 5 bases, leaving 13 bases between the germline ends. This CDR3 comprises 13 residues. This chain's CDR3 is CASLAYRDNEQFF. As DNA, the CDR3 is TGTGCTAGTTTAGCTTACCGAGACAATGAGCAGTTCTTC.